This T cell receptor (beta chain) was sequenced for a study of T cells after yellow fever vaccination. Study-wide background: Some fractions had low cell numbers, and these were prepared with SMART-Seq v4 Ultra Low Input. Findings and limits, study-wide: Reappearing after the booster were most of the clones from primary vaccination (less than 97% CD4, approximately 89% CD8). Clonotypes found in both CD4 and CD8 compartments made up a small share.

This clonotype showed up many times. The antigen remains unidentified. With 0 bases removed from V and 4 bases from J, the gap between germline ends came to 7 bases. CDR1 is LGHDT, CDR2 YNNKEL, per germline (reference sequence). The CDR3 is 13 amino acids. Template switching by 5'RACE produced TCR cDNA, adding a universal primer site and UMIs. Each CDR3 protein gets one entry after TCRdb re-called the 5' RACE reads with MiXCR. The profile shows about 210,000 distinct CDR3 sequences, 5.5% to 8.5% of them singletons. This clonotype was obtained from a man aged 25-40 years who received the YFV17D yellow fever vaccine. The rearrangement joins TRBV3-1 to TRBJ2-7; D is unresolved. Sequenced here: CD4+ T cells sorted from PBMCs, sampled on the day of the yellow fever booster vaccination. CDR3 sequence reads: CASSQEEVYEQYF. DNA for the CDR3: TGTGCCAGCAGCCAAGAAGAAGTATACGAGCAGTACTTC.